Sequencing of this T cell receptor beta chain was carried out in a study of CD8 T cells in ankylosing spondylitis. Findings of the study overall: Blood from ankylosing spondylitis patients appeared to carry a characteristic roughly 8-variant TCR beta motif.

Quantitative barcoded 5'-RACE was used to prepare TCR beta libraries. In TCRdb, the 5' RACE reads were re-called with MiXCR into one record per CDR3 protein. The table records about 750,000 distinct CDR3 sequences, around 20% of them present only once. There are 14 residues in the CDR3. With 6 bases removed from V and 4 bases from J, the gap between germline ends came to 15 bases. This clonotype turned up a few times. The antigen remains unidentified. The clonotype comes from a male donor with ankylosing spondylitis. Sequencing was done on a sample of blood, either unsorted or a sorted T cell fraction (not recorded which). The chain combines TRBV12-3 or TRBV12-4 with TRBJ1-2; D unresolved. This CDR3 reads CASRLPGTPYGYTF. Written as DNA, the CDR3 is TGTGCCAGCAGATTACCGGGAACGCCCTATGGCTACACCTTC.